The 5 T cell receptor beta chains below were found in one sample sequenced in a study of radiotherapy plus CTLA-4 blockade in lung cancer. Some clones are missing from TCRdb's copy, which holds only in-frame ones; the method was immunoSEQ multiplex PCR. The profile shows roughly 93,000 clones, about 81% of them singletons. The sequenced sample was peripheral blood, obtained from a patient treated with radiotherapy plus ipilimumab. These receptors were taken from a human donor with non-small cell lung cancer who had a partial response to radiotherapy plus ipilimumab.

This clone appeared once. In DNA form, the CDR3 reads TGCGCCAGCAGCTTGCGGGGAGACTATGGCTACACCTTC. This gives the protein CASSLRGDYGYTF. The chain links TRBV5-1 to TRBJ1-2, with D hard to call. The CDR3 runs to 13 residues. The germline V gene encodes CDR1 SGHRS and CDR2 YFSETQ. Trimming removed 1 base at V and 3 bases at J, with 7 bases between.

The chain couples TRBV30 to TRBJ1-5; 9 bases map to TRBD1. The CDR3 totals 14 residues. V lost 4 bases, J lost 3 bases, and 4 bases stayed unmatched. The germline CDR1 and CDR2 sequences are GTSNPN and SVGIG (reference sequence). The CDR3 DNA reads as TGTGCCTGGAATCGGGACAGGGACAATCAGCCCCAGCATTTT. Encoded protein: CAWNRDRDNQPQHF.

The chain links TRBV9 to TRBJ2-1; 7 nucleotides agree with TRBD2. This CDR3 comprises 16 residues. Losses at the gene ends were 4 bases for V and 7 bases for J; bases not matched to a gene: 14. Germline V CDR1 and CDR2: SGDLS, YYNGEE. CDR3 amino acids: CASSPLSGAVGNEQFF. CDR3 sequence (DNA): TGTGCCAGCAGCCCGTTGAGCGGGGCCGTCGGGAATGAGCAGTTCTTC.

In nucleotides, the CDR3 is TGTGCCAGCAGACCTACAGGGGGCGCTTGGGAGACCCAGTACTTC. It translates to CASRPTGGAWETQYF. The rearrangement joins TRBV7-2 to TRBJ2-5; TRBD1 matches at 9 bases. The CDR3 runs to 15 residues. With V trimmed by 6 bases and J by 5 bases, 10 bases remained unmatched. Germline V CDR1 and CDR2: SGHTA, FQGNSA.

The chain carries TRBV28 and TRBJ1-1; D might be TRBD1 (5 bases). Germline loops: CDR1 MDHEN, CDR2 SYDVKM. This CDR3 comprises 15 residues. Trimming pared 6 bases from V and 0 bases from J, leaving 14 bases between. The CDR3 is CASSPSAGLNTEAFF. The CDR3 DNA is TGTGCCAGCAGCCCATCGGCAGGGTTGAACACTGAAGCTTTCTTT.